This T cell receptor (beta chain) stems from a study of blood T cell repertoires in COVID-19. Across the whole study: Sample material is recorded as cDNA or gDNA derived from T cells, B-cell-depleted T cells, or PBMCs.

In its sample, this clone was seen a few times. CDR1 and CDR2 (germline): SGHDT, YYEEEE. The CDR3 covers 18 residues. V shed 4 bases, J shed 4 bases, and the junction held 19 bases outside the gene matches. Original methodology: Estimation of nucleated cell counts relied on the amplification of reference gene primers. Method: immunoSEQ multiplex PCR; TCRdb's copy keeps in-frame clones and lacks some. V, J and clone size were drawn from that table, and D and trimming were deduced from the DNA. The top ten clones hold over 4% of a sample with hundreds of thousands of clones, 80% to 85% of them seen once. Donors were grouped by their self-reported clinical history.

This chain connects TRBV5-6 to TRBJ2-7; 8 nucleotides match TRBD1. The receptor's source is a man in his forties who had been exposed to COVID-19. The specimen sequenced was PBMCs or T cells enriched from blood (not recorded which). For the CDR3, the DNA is TGTGCCAGCAGCCTGGGCTCTCTCTTTCAGGGGGCGAAGTACGAGCAGTACTTC. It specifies CASSLGSLFQGAKYEQYF.